The source of this T cell receptor beta chain is a study of HIV-infected children after antiretroviral therapy interruption. Findings and limits, study-wide: The Gini coefficient of naive CD4+ repertoires rose, returning to baseline by 3 years.

A 3' RACE protocol on RNA, with unique molecular identifiers, produced the TCR library. TCRdb recomputed calls from the 3' RACE reads with MiXCR, one row per CDR3 protein. The sample lists fewer than 45,000 distinct CDR3 sequences; over 6% were seen once. The CDR3 length is 13 residues. V was pared by 5 bases and J by 6 bases, with 6 bases of the junction left unmatched. Germline CDR1 MNHEY, CDR2 SVGEGT. Treatment noted: PENTA 11 planned treatment interruption arm or continuous ART arm. Comments on this clonotype: The antigen remains undetermined.

The chain employs TRBV6-2 or TRBV6-3 and TRBJ2-7; 8 bases agree with TRBD2. This sequence originates from a pool of human donors with HIV. The sequences come from CD45RA+ CD4+ T cells from PBMCs, pooled from several time points, collected from a donor given antiretroviral therapy, either interrupted or continuous. As for subset: naive CD4+ CD45RA+ CD45RO- T cells. In DNA form, the CDR3 reads TGTGCCAGCAGTACCCGGGGGGGGGGCGAGCAGTACTTC. The encoded protein is CASSTRGGGEQYF.